This TCR beta chain came from a study of Ad26.COV2.S vaccination and SARS-CoV-2 variants (dated by TCRdb to the early 2020s). With respect to the entire study: Donors in the vaccine arm were drawn from COV1001, a multicentre, randomized, double-blind, placebo-controlled phase I-IIa trial testing Ad26.COV2.S in healthy adults. Trial participants were randomized into five groups of five: low-dose or high-dose Ad26.COV2.S given once or twice, or placebo on both occasions. Investigators did not know the trial group allocation while performing experiments and assessing outcomes. A total of around 32 samples were included in the TCR-sequenced set, comprising roughly 19 Ad26.COV2.S vaccine recipients, 5 placebo recipients and 8 SARS-CoV-2 convalescent individuals. Ad26.COV2.S was administered intramuscularly at 5 x 10^10 or 1 x 10^11 viral particles, either as a single shot or as two shots given 56 days apart. TCRbeta repertoire sequencing was used to assess the specificity and breadth of SARS-CoV-2-reactive T cell receptors after Ad26.COV2.S vaccination.

For this clone: Its target antigen remains unknown. Per-nucleotide qualities are absent, and no much larger clonotype sits a single base away.

The treatment or condition label, read with the paper, signifies: some 20 received Ad26.COV2.S at low or high dose, single or two shots; 5 received placebo; per-sample allocation not given. For vaccine and placebo recipients, the sequenced repertoires came from samples collected on day 63 after the first injection. Between 29 July and 7 August 2020, Cohort 1b enrolled 25 adults aged 18-55 years at one site in Boston, USA. Ad26.COV2.S was a replication-incompetent adenovirus type 26 vector that expressed a prefusion-stabilized SARS-CoV-2 spike protein derived from the original Wuhan strain. The germline ends are 9 bases apart after V is trimmed by 4 bases and J by 1 base. The germline V gene encodes CDR1 SGHRS and CDR2 YFSETQ. Spanning cysteine to phenylalanine, the CDR3 consists of 15 amino acids. Solely the CDR3 DNA is kept, with 45 bases framed from the first base. The immunoSEQ Assay was the method used to sequence TCRbeta CDR3 regions. After extraction, genomic DNA underwent amplification by bias-controlled multiplex PCR, followed by high-throughput sequencing. Processing in the source paper ran as follows. To quantify the absolute abundance of every unique TCRbeta CDR3 region, sequences were collapsed and filtered. T cell fraction was estimated by normalizing TCRbeta template counts to usable DNA, with usable DNA measured through amplification of reference genes found in all nucleated cells. Repertoire TCRs were annotated as SARS-CoV-2-specific when V gene, CDR3 amino acid sequence and J gene were exactly matched to a known reactive TCR set. MIRA supplied the reference SARS-CoV-2 TCR set, which was filtered for enrichment in COVID-19-positive ImmuneCODE repertoires so that public or cross-reactive TCRs were removed. Using the MIRA antigens, annotated TCRs were further analysed by specific ORF or by position within an ORF. Depth was the summed frequency of annotated unique rearrangements, while breadth was defined as annotated unique rearrangements over total unique productive rearrangements. TCR breadth was compared between groups using two-sided Wilcoxon rank-sum tests. This is the immuneACCESS table as TCRdb keeps it, with only in-frame sequences that have V and J called. A part of the clones is gone; compared with another copy, unresolved V genes explain less than half, and the rest is unexplained. The V and J calls and clone size are taken from that table; D and trimming were inferred from the DNA. Counted in this sample were approximately 420,000 clones; around nine tenths of them appeared once. Under 4% of the sample goes to the ten largest clones.

Findings and caveats that apply to the study as a whole: Substantial breadth of spike-specific CD8+ and CD4+ T cell responses was reported after vaccination. Higher spike-specific TCR breadth was observed in Ad26.COV2.S recipients than in placebo recipients (P = 0.0014). The study was not powered for comparison of responses between vaccine doses or regimens. Comparable non-spike TCR breadth was observed between vaccine and placebo recipients, consistent with only spike being contained in the vaccine. It was noted by the authors that total T cell responses may have been underestimated by the TCR breadth and depth analyses.

The source of this sequence is a person between 18 and 65 years old who received the Ad26.COV2.S COVID-19 vaccine or a placebo. The chain is assembled from TRBV5-1 and TRBJ2-6; there is no confident call for the D gene. The specimen comprised peripheral blood, sampled in a trial of Ad26.COV2.S vaccine versus placebo. The nucleotide sequence is TGCGCCAGCAGCCCCGAACGTTCTGGGGCCAACGTCCTGACTTTC. The encoded protein is CASSPERSGANVLTF.